One sample yielded the 29 T cell receptor beta chains listed below, sequenced in a study of response to subunit inactivated influenza vaccine. TCRdb used MiXCR to reprocess the RT-PCR reads, holding one entry per CDR3 protein. The sample shows about 650,000 distinct CDR3 sequences, less than 15% of them seen only once. Material: PBMCs from blood, obtained 14 to 15 days before vaccination. All receptors derive from a man between 50 and 59 years old who received an inactivated influenza vaccine.

This clonotype was observed at least ten times. This chain uses TRBV5-1 with TRBJ1-4; a weak D match, TRBD1 (5 bases). Germline V gene data show CDR1 as SGHRS and CDR2 as YFSETQ. The V end lost 0 bases, the J end lost 8 bases, and 17 bases lay between the germline ends. The length of the CDR3 is 16 residues. CDR3 protein: CASSLAAAGTGEKLFF. The CDR3 nucleotides read TGCGCCAGCAGCTTGGCCGCGGCAGGGACTGGCGAAAAACTGTTTTTT.

A word on this clonotype: The conserved phenylalanine or tryptophan is not found at the CDR3 terminus, so this likely reflects a read error. This chain links TRBV11-3 with TRBJ2-1; 9 bases are a match to TRBD2. The germline V gene encodes CDR1 SGHNT and CDR2 YENEEA. The CDR3 sequence is 15 residues long. The V and J ends lost 1 base and 6 bases, in that order; junction bases with no gene match: 4. CDR3 protein: CASSLGGLATNEQFC. DNA for the CDR3: TGTGCCAGCAGCTTAGGGGGACTAGCTACCAATGAGCAGTTCTGC.

This clonotype has more than one count but fewer than ten. This chain connects TRBV9 to TRBJ2-1; TRBD2 matches 9 bases. Germline loops: CDR1 SGDLS, CDR2 YYNGEE. This CDR3 contains 15 residues. The V gene end was trimmed by 1 base and the J gene end by 4 bases; junction bases not matched to a gene: 3. As DNA, the CDR3 is TGTGCCAGCAGCGTAACTAGCGGGTCTTACAATGAGCAGTTCTTC. Encoded protein: CASSVTSGSYNEQFF.

This clonotype showed up just a few times. The J gene is TRBJ1-2, the V gene TRBV7-9; maybe TRBD1 (5 bases). CDR1 is SEHNR, CDR2 FQNEAQ, per germline (reference sequence). The CDR3 has 14 amino acids. V was trimmed by 4 bases and J by 8 bases, leaving 17 bases between them. CDR3 region: CASSYKEGRGGYTF. As DNA, the CDR3 is TGTGCCAGCAGCTACAAGGAGGGGAGGGGCGGCTACACCTTC.

This clonotype has more than one count but fewer than ten. The V and J genes are TRBV14 and TRBJ1-6; D not certain. Germline loops: CDR1 SGHDN, CDR2 FVKESK. V lost 1 base to trimming and J lost 8 bases, with 12 bases between them. The CDR3 contains 15 residues. The CDR3 region has the DNA TGTGCCAGCAGCCAAGTAACGGGGTATGATTCACCCCTCCACTTT. Protein product: CASSQVTGYDSPLHF.

The table lists this clonotype with a few counts. The chain couples TRBV7-9 to TRBJ2-7, with TRBD1 matching over 7 bases. The V and J ends lost 4 bases and 0 bases, in that order; junction bases with no gene match: 9. This CDR3 is built from 16 residues. CDR1 and CDR2 (germline): SEHNR, FQNEAQ (reference sequence). Here the CDR3 DNA reads TGTGCCAGCAGCTCGAAACAGGGGTCAAGCTCCTACGAGCAGTACTTC. It encodes CASSSKQGSSSYEQYF.

This clonotype was counted a few times. The chain joins TRBV10-1 to TRBJ2-2; D is perhaps TRBD1 (6 bases). Germline V gives CDR1 WNHNN, CDR2 SYGVQD (reference sequence). Trimming left V 4 bases short and J 5 bases short, with 14 bases between. This CDR3 comprises 15 residues. Here the CDR3 DNA reads TGCGCCAGCAGTGCAGGGGTGTCGGAAACCGGGGAGCTGTTTTTT. Translation gives CASSAGVSETGELFF.

The rearrangement joins TRBV30 to TRBJ2-1; D not resolved. This CDR3 spans 13 amino acids. V dropped 5 bases and J dropped 5 bases, with 13 bases sitting between them. CDR1 GTSNPN and CDR2 SVGIG come from the germline V gene (reference sequence). The CDR3 DNA reads TGTGCCTGGCGACCCCGGGTCCACAATGAGCAGTTCTTC. This codes for CAWRPRVHNEQFF.

This clonotype was seen a few times. V gene TRBV12-3 or TRBV12-4 combines with J gene TRBJ2-7; TRBD1 or TRBD2 may be the D gene (5 bases each). V was cut by 3 bases and J by 6 bases, with 12 bases left in between. CDR3 length: 13 amino acids. Here the CDR3 DNA reads TGTGCCAGCAGTTTGGGACCCCCGGCCGAGCAGTACTTC. This codes for CASSLGPPAEQYF.

The chain has TRBV2 and TRBJ1-6; D is unclear. Germline lookup yields CDR1 SNHLY and CDR2 FYNNEI. The germline V and J ends were trimmed by 6 bases and 0 bases, with 9 bases remaining between them. The CDR3 length is 15 residues. The DNA for the CDR3 is TGTGCCAGCAGCCGGGAGGGCTCCTATAATTCACCCCTCCACTTT. It yields the protein CASSREGSYNSPLHF.

This clonotype was seen a handful of times. The rearrangement joins TRBV7-9 to TRBJ2-7; tentatively, D is TRBD2 (6 bases). The V gene's germline CDR1 is SEHNR and CDR2 FQNEAQ (reference sequence). The CDR3 spans 15 residues. The V gene lost 4 bases and the J gene lost 1 base, with 14 bases spanning the gap. CDR3 amino acids: CASSSPRGGSYEQYF. The CDR3 nucleotides read TGTGCCAGCAGCTCCCCCCGTGGGGGGTCCTACGAGCAGTACTTC.

CDR3 region: CASSLDRAGWSEAFF. CDR3 nucleotide sequence: TGTGCCAGCAGCTTAGATCGGGCAGGCTGGTCTGAAGCTTTCTTT. This rearrangement joins TRBV11-2 to TRBJ1-1; no firm D call. The V end was cut by 0 bases, the J end by 6 bases, with 14 bases between. Germline lookup yields CDR1 SGHAT and CDR2 FQNNGV. The CDR3 is 15 residues long.

There are a few counts of this clonotype. V is TRBV28 and J is TRBJ2-6, with D unresolved. Per germline, CDR1 MDHEN and CDR2 SYDVKM. CDR3 size: 15 residues. Trimming took 7 bases from V and 4 from J, leaving 14 bases between them. This chain's CDR3 is CASITSSLGANVLTF. CDR3 in DNA: TGTGCCAGCATAACGTCGAGTTTGGGGGCCAACGTCCTGACTTTC.

In its sample, this clonotype was seen many times. This chain uses TRBV7-6 with TRBJ2-1, with 8 bases fitting TRBD1. The CDR3 sequence is 14 residues long. With V trimmed by 5 bases and J by 6 bases, 6 bases remained unmatched. CDR1 SGHVS and CDR2 FNYEAQ come from the germline V gene. The CDR3 loop is CASSPGTGTNEQFF. The CDR3 nucleotides read TGTGCCAGCAGCCCCGGGACAGGAACCAATGAGCAGTTCTTC.

A few counts support this clonotype. V usage is TRBV20-1 and J usage is TRBJ2-7, with D perhaps TRBD2 (7 bases). Trimming removed 5 bases at V and 0 bases at J, with 14 bases between. The CDR3 length is 14 residues. Germline CDR1 and CDR2: DFQATT and SNEGSKA (reference sequence). The CDR3 nucleotides are TGCAGTGCTGGGGGGAGGGGGATCTCCTACGAGCAGTACTTC. This gives the protein CSAGGRGISYEQYF.

The chain employs TRBV10-3 and TRBJ2-3, with D possibly being TRBD2 (6 bases). This CDR3 spans 13 amino acids. Germline V gene data show CDR1 as ENHRY and CDR2 as SYGVKD. Trimming took off 11 bases at V and 2 bases at J, with 14 bases between the two ends. The CDR3, as DNA: TGTGCCGCCCGGGACTCGACCACAGATACGCAGTATTTT. This translates into CAARDSTTDTQYF.

This clonotype has a handful of counts. This chain links TRBV20-1 with TRBJ2-5, with 9 bases fitting TRBD2. J gave up 5 bases and V 0 bases, and 7 bases lay outside the gene matches. The CDR3 loop spans 15 amino acids. Germline V gene sequence: CDR1 DFQATT, CDR2 SNEGSKA (reference sequence). CDR3 DNA sequence: TGCAGTGCTAGAGATAGTAGCGGGAGTCGGGAGACCCAGTACTTC. It encodes CSARDSSGSRETQYF.

J is TRBJ1-5 and V is TRBV6-2 or TRBV6-3; TRBD1 matches 7 bases. The ends lost 0 bases at V and 1 base at J; junction bases unmatched: 9. The CDR3 spans 18 residues. CDR1 is MNHEY, CDR2 SVGEGT, per germline. The CDR3 region has the DNA TGTGCCAGCAGTTACTCGAGAGGGGACAGATGGAGCAATCAGCCCCAGCATTTT. It encodes CASSYSRGDRWSNQPQHF.

To note about this clonotype: A much larger clone differs by one base, so this may be a read error. The DNA of the CDR3 is TGTGTCAGCAGGGGACAGGCGGTTAAGAGCACTGAAGCTTTCTTT. This translates into CVSRGQAVKSTEAFF. The chain uses TRBV12-3 or TRBV12-4 and TRBJ1-1, with TRBD1 identical over 8 bases. This CDR3 region has 15 residues.

This clonotype was picked up one time. V is TRBV5-1 and J is TRBJ2-5; D might be TRBD2 (6 bases). The CDR3 is 15 amino acids. Trimming removed 4 bases from V and 2 bases from J, with 15 bases in between. Germline CDR1 and CDR2: SGHRS and YFSETQ. CDR3 sequence reads: CASSRWVAGQETQYF. In DNA form, the CDR3 reads TGCGCCAGCAGCCGATGGGTTGCGGGGCAAGAGACCCAGTACTTC.

The chain couples TRBV6-2 or TRBV6-3 to TRBJ1-5, with D maybe TRBD1 (6 bases). V was shortened by 1 base and J by 3 bases, with 16 bases between the two germline ends. Germline-derived CDR1 and CDR2 are MNHEY and SVGEGT. The CDR3 consists of 17 residues. The CDR3 DNA sequence: TGTGCCAGCAGTTACTTGAAGGGCAGGGGCTTCAATCAGCCCCAGCATTTT. It is translated as CASSYLKGRGFNQPQHF.

This clonotype has a handful of counts. The chain carries TRBV9 and TRBJ2-3; perhaps TRBD2 as D (6 bases). Germline assignment: CDR1 SGDLS and CDR2 YYNGEE. Trimming removed 0 bases from V and 7 bases from J, with 9 bases in between. The CDR3 is made up of 13 amino acids. The CDR3 DNA reads as TGTGCCAGCAGCGTAGAGGGGAGGAATACGCAGTATTTT. It is translated as CASSVEGRNTQYF. The full variable domain, with the rest looked up from reference TRBV9 and TRBJ2-3, is DSGVTQTPKHLITATGQRVTLRCSPRSGDLSVYWYQQSLDQGLQFLIQYYNGEERAKGNILERFSAQQFPDLHSELNLSSLELGDSALYFCASSVEGRNTQYFGPGTRLTVL.

This clonotype was seen a few times. The chain recombines TRBV29-1 with TRBJ2-1, with D perhaps TRBD2 (6 bases). Trimming shortened V by 4 bases and J by 2 bases, and 12 bases separated the two germline ends. The CDR3 contains 14 residues. Germline V lookup: CDR1 SQVTM, CDR2 ANQGSEA. The CDR3 DNA reads as TGCAGCGTTGGGTCGGGGGATCCCTACAATGAGCAGTTCTTC. This codes for CSVGSGDPYNEQFF.

V is TRBV18 and J is TRBJ1-2; TRBD1 might be the D (5 bases). Deletions cut 0 bases from V and 0 bases from J, with 8 bases between. The CDR3 has 15 residues. CDR1 and CDR2 (germline): KGHSH, LQKENI. CDR3 in amino acids: CASSPPGVPNYGYTF. In DNA form, the CDR3 reads TGTGCCAGCTCACCACCGGGGGTACCTAACTATGGCTACACCTTC.

This chain uses TRBV6-5 with TRBJ2-1, with D maybe TRBD2 (6 bases). Germline loops: CDR1 MNHEY, CDR2 SVGAGI. V was clipped by 2 bases and J by 1 base, with 9 bases between them. The CDR3 contains 15 residues. This CDR3 is CASSYDGGSYNEQFF. CDR3 coding DNA: TGTGCCAGCAGTTACGATGGGGGGTCCTACAATGAGCAGTTCTTC.

This clonotype was seen many times. The chain joins TRBV10-3 to TRBJ2-1; D could derive from TRBD1 or TRBD2 (5 bases each). Germline-derived CDR1 and CDR2 are ENHRY and SYGVKD. The ends were cut back, 3 bases at V and 10 bases at J, with 10 bases in the middle. This CDR3 contains 12 residues. CDR3: CAISDSREEQFF. DNA of the CDR3: TGTGCCATCAGTGATAGCAGGGAGGAGCAGTTCTTC.

This clonotype was detected a few times. The rearrangement links TRBV9 to TRBJ2-1; a possible D gene is TRBD2 (6 bases). Germline CDR1 SGDLS, CDR2 YYNGEE. The V end was cut by 0 bases, the J end by 3 bases, with 7 bases between. The CDR3 has 14 residues. Here the CDR3 reads CASSVGGDYNEQFF. In nucleotides, the CDR3 is TGTGCCAGCAGCGTAGGGGGGGACTACAATGAGCAGTTCTTC.

In DNA form, the CDR3 reads TGCAGTGCTCTACTAGCGCCGCAGGGGTACTTC. Protein product: CSALLAPQGYF. The V and J genes are TRBV20-1 and TRBJ2-7; 7 bases are shared with TRBD2. Germline CDR1 reads DFQATT; CDR2 reads SNEGSKA (reference sequence). Trimming removed 5 bases from V and 12 bases from J; junction bases left unmatched: 10. The CDR3 is 11 residues long.

A few counts support this clonotype. V usage is TRBV20-1 and J usage is TRBJ2-3; possible D gene TRBD1, 6 bases. This CDR3 has 13 amino acids. CDR1 DFQATT and CDR2 SNEGSKA come from the germline V gene (reference sequence). Trimming pared 3 bases from V and 5 bases from J, leaving 12 bases between. The CDR3 nucleotides are TGCAGTGCTAGGGGGGCAGGGCAAGATACGCAGTATTTT. Translating gives CSARGAGQDTQYF.